This T cell receptor (beta chain) is drawn from a study of CD8 T cells in acute hepatitis C reinfection. Time point described: naive CD8 control sorted from an acute-time-point sample. Method: immunoSEQ multiplex PCR; TCRdb's copy keeps in-frame clones and lacks some. The data contain 30,000 to 40,000 clones, about 83% of them singletons. This receptor was identified in a man aged 25-45 years with chronic hepatitis C. Source material: naive CD8+ T cells from PBMCs.

For the CDR3, the DNA is TGCAGCGTTGCTGGGACAGAGCAGTTCTTC. This codes for CSVAGTEQFF. The J gene is TRBJ2-1, the V gene TRBV29-1, with D possibly TRBD1 on 6 matching bases. The CDR3 runs 10 residues. The germline CDR1 and CDR2 sequences are SQVTM and ANQGSEA. The germline V and J ends were trimmed by 4 bases and 10 bases, with 8 bases remaining between them.